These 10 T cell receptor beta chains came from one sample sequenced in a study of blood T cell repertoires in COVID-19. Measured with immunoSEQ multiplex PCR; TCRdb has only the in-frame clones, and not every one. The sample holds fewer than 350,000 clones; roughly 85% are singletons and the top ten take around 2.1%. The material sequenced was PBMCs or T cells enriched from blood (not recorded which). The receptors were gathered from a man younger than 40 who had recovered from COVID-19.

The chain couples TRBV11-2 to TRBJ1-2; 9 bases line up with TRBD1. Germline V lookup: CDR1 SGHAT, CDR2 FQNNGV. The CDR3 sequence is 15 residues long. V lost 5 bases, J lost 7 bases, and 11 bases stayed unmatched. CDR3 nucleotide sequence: TGTGCCAGCAGCCTAAGGACAGGGGAAGTTGGTGGCTACACCTTC. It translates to CASSLRTGEVGGYTF.

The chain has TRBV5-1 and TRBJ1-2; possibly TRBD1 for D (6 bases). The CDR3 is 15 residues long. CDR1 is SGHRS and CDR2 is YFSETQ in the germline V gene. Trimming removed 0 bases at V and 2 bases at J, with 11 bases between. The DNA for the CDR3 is TGCGCCAGCAGCTTGGGTGGGGGCACCAACTATGGCTACACCTTC. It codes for CASSLGGGTNYGYTF.

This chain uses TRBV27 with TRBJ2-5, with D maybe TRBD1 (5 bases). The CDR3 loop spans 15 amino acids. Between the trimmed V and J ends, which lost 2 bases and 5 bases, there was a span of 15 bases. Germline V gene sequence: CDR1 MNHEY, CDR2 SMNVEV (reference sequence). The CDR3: CASSLRRVGQETQYF. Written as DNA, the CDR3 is TGTGCCAGCAGTTTACGTAGGGTGGGGCAGGAGACCCAGTACTTC.

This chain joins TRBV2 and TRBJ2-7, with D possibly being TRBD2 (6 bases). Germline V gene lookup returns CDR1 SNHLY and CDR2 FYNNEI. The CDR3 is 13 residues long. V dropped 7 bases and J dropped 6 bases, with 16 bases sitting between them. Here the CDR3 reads CASKPSAPFEQYF. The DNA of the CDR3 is TGTGCCAGCAAGCCTAGCGCGCCCTTCGAGCAGTACTTC. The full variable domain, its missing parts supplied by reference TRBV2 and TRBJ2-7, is EPEVTQTPSHQVTQMGQEVILRCVPISNHLYFYWYRQILGQKVEFLVSFYNNEISEKSEIFDDQFSVERPDGSNFTLKIRSTKLEDSAMYFCASKPSAPFEQYFGPGTRLTVT.

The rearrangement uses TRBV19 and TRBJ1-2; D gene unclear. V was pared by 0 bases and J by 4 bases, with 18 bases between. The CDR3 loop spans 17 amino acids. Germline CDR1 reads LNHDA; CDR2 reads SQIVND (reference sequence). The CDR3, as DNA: TGTGCCAGTAGTATAGATGCGCGATCCGTACGGGGCTATGGCTACACCTTC. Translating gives CASSIDARSVRGYGYTF.

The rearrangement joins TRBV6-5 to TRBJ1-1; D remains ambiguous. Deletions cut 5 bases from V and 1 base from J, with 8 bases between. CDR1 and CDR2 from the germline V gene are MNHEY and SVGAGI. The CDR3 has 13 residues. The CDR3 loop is CASSKLGNTEAFF. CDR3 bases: TGTGCCAGCAGTAAACTTGGGAACACTGAAGCTTTCTTT.

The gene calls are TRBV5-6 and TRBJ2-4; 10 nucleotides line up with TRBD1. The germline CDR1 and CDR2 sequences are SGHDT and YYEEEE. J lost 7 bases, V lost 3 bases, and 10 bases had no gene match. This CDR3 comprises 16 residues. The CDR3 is CASSSDTGTGVNIQYF. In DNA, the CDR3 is TGTGCCAGCAGCTCAGATACCGGGACAGGGGTTAACATTCAGTACTTC.

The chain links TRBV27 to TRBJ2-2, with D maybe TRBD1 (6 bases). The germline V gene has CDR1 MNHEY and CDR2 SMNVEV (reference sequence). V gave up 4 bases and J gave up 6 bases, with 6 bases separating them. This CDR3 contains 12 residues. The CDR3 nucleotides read TGTGCCAGCAGTTGGACAGCCGGGGAGCTGTTTTTT. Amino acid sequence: CASSWTAGELFF.

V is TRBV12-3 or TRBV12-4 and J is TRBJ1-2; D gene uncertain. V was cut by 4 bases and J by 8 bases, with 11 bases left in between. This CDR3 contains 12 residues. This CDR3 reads CASSSNTGGYTF. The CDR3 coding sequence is TGTGCCAGCAGTTCTAACACGGGGGGCTACACCTTC.

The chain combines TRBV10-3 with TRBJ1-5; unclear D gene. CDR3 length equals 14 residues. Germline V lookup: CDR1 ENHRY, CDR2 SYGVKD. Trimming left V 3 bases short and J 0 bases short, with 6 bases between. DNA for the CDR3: TGTGCCATCAGTGATAGCTCTAGCAATCAGCCCCAGCATTTT. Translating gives CAISDSSSNQPQHF.